This T cell receptor (beta chain) appears in the sequencing data of a study of blood T cell repertoires in COVID-19. About the research overall: Nucleic acid was either cDNA or gDNA, and it came from T cells, B-cell-depleted T cells, or PBMCs.

The CDR3 has 14 amino acids. Per germline, CDR1 SGHTA and CDR2 FQGNSA. Trimming took 6 bases from V and 0 from J, leaving 11 bases between them. Produced via immunoSEQ multiplex PCR; TCRdb's table is partial and in-frame only. The table has 110,000 to 150,000 clones, about 80% seen once. This clone was picked up one time. Those enrolled, adults aged roughly 18 to 89 years, came from about two dozen US areas. V gene TRBV7-2 combines with J gene TRBJ1-1; D is perhaps TRBD1 (5 bases). Material: PBMCs or T cells enriched from blood (not recorded which). This receptor was taken from a woman aged 50 to 60 who had recovered from COVID-19. CDR3 DNA: TGTGCCAGCAGGGGAAGGGGTCTGAACACTGAAGCTTTCTTT. Protein: CASRGRGLNTEAFF. Full variable domain (outside the CDR3, taken from reference TRBV7-2 and TRBJ1-1): GAGVSQSPSNKVTEKGKDVELRCDPISGHTALYWYRQSLGQGLEFLIYFQGNSAPDKSGLPSDRFSAERTGGSVSTLTIQRTQQEDSAVYLCASRGRGLNTEAFFGQGTRLTVV.